This section outlines one TCR beta chain sequence together with its context. Its target is not known. A multiplex PCR was run with 60 Vbeta primers and 13 Jbeta primers. Sequenced by immunoSEQ multiplex PCR; TCRdb stores in-frame clones only, minus some. In the table there are some 100,000 clones, roughly 74% of which are singletons. The data were obtained in a study of cytomegalovirus exposure and HLA in healthy donors. Study findings and constraints: Later, an analysis found that common viral pathogens appeared to be linked with several of the most significant clusters.

Germline CDR1 reads LNHDA; CDR2 reads SQIVND (reference sequence). V was pared by 9 bases and J by 3 bases, with 11 bases of the junction left unmatched. This CDR3 comprises 14 residues. The clonotype originates from a woman aged 40 to 50 in good health and CMV-seronegative. The sample consisted of PBMCs. This chain links TRBV19 with TRBJ2-7, with 7 bases fitting TRBD2. CDR3 DNA: TGTGCCAGCAAACCCCGGGGGGAGGGCTACGAGCAGTACTTC. Protein sequence: CASKPRGEGYEQYF.